This entry is about one T cell receptor beta chain. What it binds is unknown. This specimen belongs to a study of CD8+ T cells in alopecia areata. Germline trimming cut 4 bases from V and 5 bases from J; bases unmatched to any gene: 7. Germline V CDR1 and CDR2: SQVTM, ANQGSEA. The CDR3 runs to 14 residues. Study findings and constraints: Scalp lesions, especially in alopecia totalis/universalis, had higher clonality than normal scalp. One nonresponder makes the tie between baseline CD8+ expansion and response uncertain. The study found tofacitinib significantly decreased scalp clonality and expanded CD8+ clones among the top 100.

Extraction and reverse transcription of RNA yielded cDNA as the sequencing template. Measured with immunoSEQ multiplex PCR; TCRdb has only the in-frame clones, and not every one. The sample has roughly 120,000 clones, 58% seen once. As for treatment: oral pan-JAK inhibitor, 5-10 mg twice daily. Collected material from alopecia areata patients comprised lesional scalp punch biopsies and peripheral blood. This chain uses TRBV29-1 with TRBJ2-3, with TRBD2 identical over 9 bases. Sequenced material: CD8+ T cells sorted from blood, taken at week 4, from a patient treated with tofacitinib. This TCR was sampled from a human donor with alopecia areata. The CDR3, as DNA: TGCAGCGTTGTCGCTCGACTAGCGGAAGATACGCAGTATTTT. It codes for CSVVARLAEDTQYF.